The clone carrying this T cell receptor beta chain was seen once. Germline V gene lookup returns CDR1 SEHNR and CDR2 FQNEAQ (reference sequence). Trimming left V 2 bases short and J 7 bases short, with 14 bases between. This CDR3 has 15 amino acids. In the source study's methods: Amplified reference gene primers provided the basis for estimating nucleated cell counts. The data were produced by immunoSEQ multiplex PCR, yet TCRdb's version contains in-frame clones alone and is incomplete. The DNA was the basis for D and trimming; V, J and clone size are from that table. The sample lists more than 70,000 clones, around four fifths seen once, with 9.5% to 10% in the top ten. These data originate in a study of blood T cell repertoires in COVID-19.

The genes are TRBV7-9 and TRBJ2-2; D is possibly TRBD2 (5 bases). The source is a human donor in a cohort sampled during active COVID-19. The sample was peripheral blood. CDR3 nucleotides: TGTGCCAGCAGCTTATGGCGGCCCGGGGACGGGGAGCTGTTTTTT. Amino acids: CASSLWRPGDGELFF. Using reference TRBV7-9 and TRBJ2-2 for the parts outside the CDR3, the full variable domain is DTGVSQNPRHKITKRGQNVTFRCDPISEHNRLYWYRQTLGQGPEFLTYFQNEAQLEKSRLLSDRFSAERPKGSFSTLEIQRTEQGDSAMYLCASSLWRPGDGELFFGEGSRLTVL.